These T cell receptor beta chains were read from a single sample in a study of STAT5B mutations in CD4+ large granular lymphocyte leukemia. Clones were sequenced by immunoSEQ multiplex PCR, and TCRdb holds only the in-frame ones, with some missing. The table shows about 30,000 clones, with around 82% occurring only once. The sample comprised CD4+ T cells from blood buffy coats. The receptor source for this set is a human donor in good health. The CDR3 runs from the conserved cysteine through the conserved F or W. A D gene is named only where the DNA matches it firmly. Not all rows give a size; the values are once, few, many and, for expanded clones, a class.

TRBJ2-3 | 17 | TRBD1 | NA | TRBV5-1 | CASSLSLTGGSTDTQYF | TGCGCCAGCAGCCTCTCCCTGACAGGGGGCAGCACAGATACGCAGTATTTT
TRBJ2-5 | 13 | NA | once | TRBV6-1 | CASSYGNKETQYF | TGTGCCAGCAGTTATGGGAATAAAGAGACCCAGTACTTC
TRBJ2-2 | 15 | NA | NA | TRBV5-5 | CASSLGGIVPGELFF | TGTGCCAGCAGCTTAGGGGGAATCGTTCCCGGGGAGCTGTTTTTT
TRBJ1-1 | 14 | NA | NA | TRBV7-3 | CASSLTVQNTEAFF | TGTGCCAGCAGCTTGACAGTACAGAACACTGAAGCTTTCTTT
TRBJ1-5 | 13 | NA | NA | TRBV6-1 | CASSEIANQPQHF | TGTGCCAGCAGTGAAATAGCCAATCAGCCCCAGCATTTT
TRBJ1-6 | 15 | NA | few | TRBV7-9 | CASSPETGNNSPLHF | TGTGCCAGCAGCCCAGAGACAGGCAATAATTCACCCCTCCACTTT
TRBJ1-2 | 13 | TRBD1 | few | TRBV13 | CASSRDRGQGYTF | TGTGCCAGCAGCCGGGACAGGGGGCAAGGCTACACCTTC
TRBJ2-4 | 15 | NA | NA | TRBV19 | CASSKWGNRENIQYF | TGTGCCAGTAGCAAATGGGGCAACAGGGAAAACATTCAGTACTTC
TRBJ2-3 | 14 | NA | NA | TRBV7-7 | CASSLGPGTDTQYF | TGTGCTAGCAGCTTAGGCCCAGGGACAGATACGCAGTATTTT
TRBJ2-2 | 15 | NA | NA | TRBV7-2 | CASSLGRWNTGELFF | TGTGCCAGCAGCTTAGGAAGGTGGAACACCGGGGAGCTGTTTTTT
TRBJ2-5 | 15 | TRBD2 | NA | TRBV9 | CASSDDSGRRETQYF | TGTGCCAGCAGCGATGATAGCGGGAGGAGAGAGACCCAGTACTTC
TRBJ1-1 | 13 | NA | NA | TRBV5-1 | CASSFSENTEAFF | TGCGCCAGCAGCTTTTCCGAGAACACTGAAGCTTTCTTT
TRBJ2-3 | 16 | TRBD2 | NA | TRBV9 | CASSAIGTSPTDTQYF | TGTGCCAGCAGCGCCATCGGGACTAGCCCTACGGATACGCAGTATTTT
TRBJ2-7 | 14 | NA | NA | TRBV6-1 | CASSGGPSSYEQYF | TGTGCCAGCAGTGGGGGACCCAGCTCCTACGAGCAGTACTTC
TRBJ1-2 | 15 | NA | NA | TRBV4-3 | CASSQDARGDYGYTF | TGCGCCAGCAGCCAAGATGCTAGGGGGGACTATGGCTACACCTTC
TRBJ1-5 | 14 | NA | few | TRBV6-1 | CASSDQGGNQPQHF | TGTGCCAGCAGTGACCAGGGAGGCAATCAGCCCCAGCATTTT
TRBJ2-2 | 15 | NA | NA | TRBV7-7 | CASSQGGPNTGELFF | TGTGCTAGCAGCCAAGGAGGGCCGAACACCGGGGAGCTGTTTTTT
TRBJ2-7 | 14 | NA | once | TRBV5-5 | CASSPAGSSYEQYF | TGTGCCAGCAGCCCCGCGGGTAGTTCCTACGAGCAGTACTTC
TRBJ2-6 | 15 | NA | NA | TRBV15 | CATSAGRYGANVLTF | TGTGCCACCAGCGCGGGGCGCTATGGGGCCAACGTCCTGACTTTC
TRBJ1-5 | 15 | NA | NA | TRBV6-1 | CASSEVRPLNQPQHF | TGTGCCAGCAGTGAAGTCAGGCCCCTCAATCAGCCCCAGCATTTT
TRBJ1-4 | 15 | NA | NA | TRBV10-2 | CASSGLGATNEKLFF | TGCGCCAGCAGTGGGCTTGGGGCGACTAATGAAAAACTGTTTTTT
TRBJ2-1 | 14 | NA | once | TRBV19 | CASSIYNPNGEQFF | TGTGCCAGTAGTATTTATAATCCGAACGGGGAGCAGTTCTTC
TRBJ2-2 | 15 | NA | NA | TRBV10-1 | CADPPGPPPLSELFF | TGCGCCGACCCCCCGGGACCTCCGCCCCTCTCGGAGCTGTTTTTT
TRBJ1-3 | 16 | TRBD1 | NA | TRBV6-5 | CASSSPGTGPGNTIYF | TGTGCCAGCAGTTCTCCCGGGACAGGACCGGGAAACACCATATATTTT
TRBJ2-1 | 17 | NA | once | TRBV12-5 | CASGFLGMKISYNEQFF | TGTGCTAGTGGTTTTTTGGGTATGAAGATATCCTACAATGAGCAGTTCTTC
TRBJ1-2 | 13 | TRBD1 | NA | TRBV5-1 | CASRTGTDYGYTF | TGCGCCAGCAGAACCGGGACAGACTATGGCTACACCTTC
TRBJ2-7 | 15 | NA | NA | TRBV28 | CASSLSAAASYEQYF | TGTGCCAGCAGTTTATCAGCAGCGGCCTCCTACGAGCAGTACTTC
TRBJ2-1 | 14 | TRBD2 | NA | TRBV29-1 | CSVEGRLAGNEQFF | TGCAGCGTTGAAGGGCGATTAGCGGGCAATGAGCAGTTCTTC
TRBJ2-3 | 14 | NA | NA | TRBV29-1 | CSAGERVTTDTQYF | TGCAGCGCCGGAGAGCGGGTAACGACAGATACGCAGTATTTT
TRBJ2-5 | 13 | NA | NA | TRBV19 | CASTDWAGETQYF | TGTGCCAGTACCGACTGGGCAGGAGAGACCCAGTACTTC